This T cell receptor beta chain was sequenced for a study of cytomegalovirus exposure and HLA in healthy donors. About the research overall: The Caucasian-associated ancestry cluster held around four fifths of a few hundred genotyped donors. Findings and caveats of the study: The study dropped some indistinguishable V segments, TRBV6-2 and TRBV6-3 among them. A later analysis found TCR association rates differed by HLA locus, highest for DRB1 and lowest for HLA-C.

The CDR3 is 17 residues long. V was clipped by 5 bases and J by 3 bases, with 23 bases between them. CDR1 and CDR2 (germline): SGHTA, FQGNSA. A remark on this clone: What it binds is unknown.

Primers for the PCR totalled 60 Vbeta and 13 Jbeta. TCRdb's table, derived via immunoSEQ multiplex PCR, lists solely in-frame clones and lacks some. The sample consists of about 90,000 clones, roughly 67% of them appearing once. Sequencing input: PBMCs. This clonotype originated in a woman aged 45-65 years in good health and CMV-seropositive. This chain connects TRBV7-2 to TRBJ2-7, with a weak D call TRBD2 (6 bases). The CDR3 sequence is CASSKGPSGLLIYEQYF. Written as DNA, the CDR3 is TGTGCCAGCAGCAAAGGGCCCTCGGGACTCCTGATCTACGAGCAGTACTTC.